This section outlines one TCR beta chain sequence together with its context. With 3 bases removed from V and 6 bases from J, the gap between germline ends came to 12 bases. The CDR3 has 13 residues. The sample is drawn from a study of blood T cell repertoires in COVID-19. About the study: Donors in the United States, Italy and Spain gave samples during acute or convalescent COVID-19. The cDNA or gDNA used as material had been derived from T cells, B-cell-depleted T cells, or PBMCs.

In the original processing: Amplification of reference gene primers was used by the study to estimate nucleated cell counts. Profiled with immunoSEQ multiplex PCR; TCRdb holds only in-frame clones, not every one. V, J and clone size reflect that table, while D and trimming were determined from the DNA. The sample has more than 80,000 clones, roughly four fifths seen once. The source of this sequence is an elderly woman with active or convalescent COVID-19. This chain joins TRBV12-3 or TRBV12-4 and TRBJ2-7; tentative D call: TRBD1 (6 bases). The sample was peripheral blood. The CDR3 DNA follows: TGTGCCAGCAGTTTCGGCACAGGGTCCGAGCAGTACTTC. Protein: CASSFGTGSEQYF.